This T cell receptor (beta chain) was obtained from a study of beta chain features in type 1 diabetes. Looking at the study overall: There were some 98 million sorted cells examined across all samples.

The CDR3 length is 14 residues. Germline CDR1 is MNHNY and CDR2 is SVGAGI (reference sequence). V gave up 2 bases and J gave up 1 base, with 7 bases separating them. This clone was detected a few times. At the DNA level, this CDR3 is encoded by other sequences in the same sample as well. Since all of the isolated RNA was reverse transcribed, expressed TCRB transcripts were what got sequenced. Generated by immunoSEQ multiplex PCR, the TCRdb table keeps only in-frame clones and is missing some. This table holds 350,000 to 450,000 clones, about 14% found once. The chain recombines TRBV6-6 with TRBJ2-3, with D possibly called TRBD1 or TRBD2 (5 bases each). The origin of this receptor is a young man in good health. Material for sequencing was naive CD4+ T cells from blood. CDR3: CASSYGGGTDTQYF. The CDR3, as DNA: TGTGCCAGCAGTTACGGGGGAGGCACAGATACGCAGTATTTT.